Listed below are T cell receptor beta chains from one sample, sequenced in a study of blood T cell repertoires in COVID-19. The data were produced by immunoSEQ multiplex PCR, yet TCRdb's version contains in-frame clones alone and is incomplete. This table has about 130,000 clones, under 85% appearing once. Input material: peripheral blood. The receptors derive from a woman in her sixties or seventies with acute or convalescent COVID-19. CDR3s include the opening cysteine and the closing phenylalanine or tryptophan. A D gene is named only where the DNA matches it firmly. Clone size is given for some rows only: seen once, a few or many times, or a class if the clone is expanded.

TRBJ1-4 few - TRBV2 TGTGCCAGCGGATACAGGAGCGCTAGGGAAAAACTGTTTTTT CASGYRSAREKLFF
TRBJ2-5 few TRBD1 TRBV11-1 TGTGCCAGCAGCTCCCAGGTCGGACAGGGCGGGGAGACCCAGTACTTC CASSSQVGQGGETQYF
TRBJ2-6 - TRBD1 TRBV5-8 TGTGCCAGCAGCTTATTACCGGGACAGATTTCTGGGGCCAACGTCCTGACTTTC CASSLLPGQISGANVLTF
TRBJ1-5 - TRBD1 TRBV27 TGTGCCAGCAGCAATACAGGGGTTGGCAATCAGCCCCAGCATTTT CASSNTGVGNQPQHF
TRBJ1-2 - - TRBV7-9 TGTGCCAGCAGCTTAGCGCCGGGGATGAACTATGGCTACACCTTC CASSLAPGMNYGYTF
TRBJ1-1 once - TRBV19 TGTGCCAGTAGCTATTGGTTGGGGCAGGCTGAAGCTTTCTTT CASSYWLGQAEAFF
TRBJ1-5 - TRBD1 TRBV19 TGTGCCAGTAATTTGGACAGGGCGAGCAATCAGCCCCAGCATTTT CASNLDRASNQPQHF
TRBJ1-5 - - TRBV7-6 TGTGCCAGCAGTTTGATGACAGGTCCCAATCAGCCCCAGCATTTT CASSLMTGPNQPQHF
TRBJ1-2 - TRBD1 TRBV9 TGTGCCAGCAGCGTATCCTCAGGGGGCTCCTATGGCTACACCTTC CASSVSSGGSYGYTF
TRBJ2-6 few TRBD1 TRBV6-4 TGTGCCAGCACCGGACAGGACCCTGGGGCCAACGTCCTGACTTTC CASTGQDPGANVLTF
TRBJ2-1 - - TRBV19 TGTGCCAGTAGTCGTGGGGCGAGGTACAATGAGCAGTTCTTC CASSRGARYNEQFF
TRBJ2-3 - TRBD1 TRBV4-1 TGCGCCAGCAGCCTACTGACAGGGGGCAACACAGATACGCAGTATTTT CASSLLTGGNTDTQYF
TRBJ1-2 - - TRBV6-5 TGTGCCAGCAGTTACGGTCGCAGGGAAGAGGACTATGGCTACACCTTC CASSYGRREEDYGYTF
TRBJ2-5 - TRBD2 TRBV4-2 TGTGCCAGCAGCGCTACTAGCGGGGGGGCCCGGATAGGTACCCAGTACTTC CASSATSGGARIGTQYF
TRBJ1-2 - - TRBV5-6 TGTGCCAGCAGCATAATTGCTAACTATGGCTACACCTTC CASSIIANYGYTF
TRBJ1-5 - TRBD1 TRBV6-5 TGTGCCAGCGGAGGTTTGACAGGGTGGCAGCCCCAGCATTTT CASGGLTGWQPQHF
TRBJ2-3 - - TRBV10-3 TGTGCCACGGGGGTAGGTTCGACAGATACGCAGTATTTT CATGVGSTDTQYF
TRBJ1-3 - TRBD1 TRBV6-5 TGTGCCAGCAGGGGACAGGCCAGCTCTGGAAACACCATATATTTT CASRGQASSGNTIYF
TRBJ1-1 - - TRBV5-1 TGCGCCAGCAGCTTGGCCCAGGGGATTGGCACTGAAGCTTTCTTT CASSLAQGIGTEAFF
TRBJ1-5 once - TRBV7-8 TGTGCCAGCAGCTTCGGGGATCGGGTTAGCAATCAGCCCCAGCATTTT CASSFGDRVSNQPQHF
TRBJ1-4 - - TRBV11-2 TGTGCCAGCAGCGACCGAGGCAGGGGTGGTAATGAAAAACTGTTTTTT CASSDRGRGGNEKLFF
TRBJ2-1 - - TRBV7-9 TGTGCCAGCAGCTTATACATTAACCCGGGGGAGTTCTTC CASSLYINPGEFF
TRBJ2-1 - TRBD2 TRBV7-3 TGTGCCAGCAGACCACCGGGACTAGCGGAGAGTGAGCAGTTCTTC CASRPPGLAESEQFF
TRBJ2-4 - - TRBV11-2 TGTGCCAGCAGCACTATGACGGGAGCCAAAAACATTCAGTACTTC CASSTMTGAKNIQYF
TRBJ1-6 once TRBD1 TRBV6-5 TGTGCCAGCAGTAGACAGGGATTGGGAAATTCACCCCTCCACTTT CASSRQGLGNSPLHF
TRBJ2-5 few - TRBV7-9 TGTGCCAGCAGATCTAAGGAGGGGAAAGAGACCCAGTACTTC CASRSKEGKETQYF
TRBJ1-1 few - TRBV27 TGTGCCAGCAGTTTTTTCAGATTCACTGAAGCTTTCTTT CASSFFRFTEAFF
TRBJ1-2 - TRBD1 TRBV4-1 TGCGCCAGCAGCCAAGGGATTCGACAGGGGGCTAACTATGGCTACACCTTC CASSQGIRQGANYGYTF
TRBJ1-5 - - TRBV7-9 TGTGCCAGCAGCTCGCAGAATCAGCCCCAGCATTTT CASSSQNQPQHF
TRBJ2-1 - - TRBV29-1 TGCAGCGTTGACCTAGCGATCAATGAGCAGTTCTTC CSVDLAINEQFF
TRBJ2-1 - - TRBV14 TGTGCCAGCAGCCAAGAGGGAGGTCGCCTCGGGGACAATGAGCAGTTCTTC CASSQEGGRLGDNEQFF
TRBJ2-3 once TRBD2 TRBV5-1 TGCGCCAGCAGCTTGGCCTCACTAGCGGGCACAGATACGCAGTATTTT CASSLASLAGTDTQYF
TRBJ1-1 - - TRBV7-2 TGTGCCAGCAGCTTAGGACTTCCTGAAGCTTTCTTT CASSLGLPEAFF
TRBJ2-6 - - TRBV6-5 TGTGCCAGCCGTTCGACCTACGCAGGGTACGTCCTGACTTTC CASRSTYAGYVLTF
TRBJ2-1 once TRBD2 TRBV28 TGTGCCAGCAGTTCGTCACTAGCGGGGGGTTACAATGAGCAGTTCTTC CASSSSLAGGYNEQFF
TRBJ1-4 - - TRBV7-9 TGTGCCAGCAGCATCCAGGGTGGCAGGGATGAAAAACTGTTTTTT CASSIQGGRDEKLFF
TRBJ1-6 - - TRBV11-2 TGTGCCAGCAGCTTAGCCCTCGATTCACCCCTCCACTTT CASSLALDSPLHF
TRBJ2-5 - - TRBV7-3 TGTGCCAGCAGTTTTAACCCCTCCCCGCGGGAGACCCAGTACTTC CASSFNPSPRETQYF
TRBJ2-1 once - TRBV9 TGTGCCAGCAGCTCCAACGCTAGGGGTAATGAGCAGTTCTTC CASSSNARGNEQFF
TRBJ2-7 - - TRBV12-3/TRBV12-4 TGTGCCAGCAGTTTTGGGAGCTCCTACGAGCAGTACTTC CASSFGSSYEQYF
TRBJ1-5 - - TRBV27 TGTGCCAGCAGTTTATGGGGGCTCAATCAGCCCCAGCATTTT CASSLWGLNQPQHF
TRBJ1-5 - - TRBV4-1 TGCGCCAGCAGCCAAGAGGGGCCCCAAATATTCAATCAGCCCCAGCATTTT CASSQEGPQIFNQPQHF
TRBJ1-3 - - TRBV30 TGTGCCTGGAGTCGGCTTCCCCGCGGTGGTCCTGGAGGAAACACCATATATTTT CAWSRLPRGGPGGNTIYF
TRBJ2-1 - TRBD1 TRBV23-1 TGCGCCAGCAGTCCACATAGTTACGGGACAGGGACCGGCAATGAGCAGTTCTTC CASSPHSYGTGTGNEQFF
TRBJ2-1 - - TRBV11-3 TGTGCCAGCAGCCTCACACGGAGCAATGAGCAGTTCTTC CASSLTRSNEQFF
TRBJ2-7 few - TRBV5-4 TGTGCCAGCAGCTTGGTAGGGGCGCGAGTTAGGGAGCAGTACTTC CASSLVGARVREQYF
TRBJ2-1 - - TRBV6-5 TGTGCCAGCAGGACGCGACTTCCCAATGAGCAGTTCTTC CASRTRLPNEQFF
TRBJ1-1 - - TRBV7-2 TGTGCCAGCACCTGGGACATCACCCTTTGGGAAGCTTTCTTT CASTWDITLWEAFF
TRBJ2-6 few - TRBV12-5 TGTGCTAGTGGTCGTTCTGGGGCCAACGTCCTGACTTTC CASGRSGANVLTF
TRBJ2-6 - - TRBV2 TGTGCCAGCAGTGAGGGGCCGGCCTCTGGGGCCAACGTCCTGACTTTC CASSEGPASGANVLTF